The sequence of this T cell receptor beta chain was determined in a study of cytotoxic CD8 clonotypes in ibrutinib-treated CLL. As for the study in general: Overall, 24 responses were partial and 2 complete; following median about 69 months, around 15 patients stayed remitted and around twelve progressed.

As regards this clone: Its target is not known.

Study-wide findings and caveats: Exceeding age-matched healthy donors, baseline clonality also tracked the counts of circulating CD8+ T cells.

Germline loops: CDR1 SQVTM, CDR2 ANQGSEA. CDR3 size: 12 residues. The V and J ends lost 7 bases and 1 base respectively, with 10 bases between them. Using immunoSEQ multiplex PCR, the repertoire was profiled, and TCRdb retains in-frame clones only, with some absent. In the table there are 250,000 to 350,000 clones, approximately 76% of which are singletons. V is TRBV29-1 and J is TRBJ1-1, with unresolved D. Sample: PBMCs, taken at disease progression, from a patient treated with ibrutinib. This TCR was sampled from a human donor with chronic lymphocytic leukemia. The CDR3 is CSAEGANTEAFF. Written as DNA, the CDR3 is TGCAGCGCCGAGGGAGCGAACACTGAAGCTTTCTTT.